This entry lists 3 T cell receptor beta chains sequenced from one sample in a study of blood T cell repertoires in COVID-19. Method: immunoSEQ multiplex PCR; TCRdb's copy keeps in-frame clones and lacks some. The sample lists 75,000 or so clones; roughly 85% were seen once. Sequencing was performed on peripheral blood. These receptors came from a woman of 80 years or more with acute or convalescent COVID-19.

DNA for the CDR3: TGTGCCAGCAGTTCCGATAGCGGGAGGGCCTCCTACGAGCAGTACTTC. Its translation is CASSSDSGRASYEQYF. The chain couples TRBV27 to TRBJ2-7, with 11 bases fitting TRBD2. The CDR3 consists of 16 residues. In germline, CDR1 is MNHEY, CDR2 SMNVEV (reference sequence). Germline trimming cut 4 bases from V and 0 bases from J; bases unmatched to any gene: 5.

This clone was seen only a few times. The V gene is TRBV5-4, the J gene TRBJ2-2, with D hard to call. Germline lookup yields CDR1 SGHNT and CDR2 YYREEE (reference sequence). Trimming took 2 bases from V and 0 from J, leaving 5 bases between them. The CDR3 covers 14 residues. The CDR3 DNA is TGTGCCAGCAGCTTCTCTGCGAACACCGGGGAGCTGTTTTTT. Translation: CASSFSANTGELFF.

The rearrangement joins TRBV6-5 to TRBJ2-1; D ambiguous. Germline CDR1 and CDR2: MNHEY and SVGAGI. V was pared by 8 bases and J by 3 bases, with 11 bases between. The CDR3 loop spans 13 amino acids. The CDR3 is CASALEVYNEQFF. Here the CDR3 DNA reads TGTGCCAGCGCCTTAGAGGTCTACAATGAGCAGTTCTTC.